The 21 T cell receptor beta chains presented below share a single source sample, sequenced in a study of identical twins. TCRdb re-analysed the 5' RACE reads in MiXCR, keeping a single row per CDR3 protein. The sample gives 1.5 million to 2 million distinct CDR3 sequences, around a third of which show up once; about 0.27% is in the top ten. Sequencing input: cord blood. Receptors were obtained from a newborn girl in good health.

CDR3 amino acids: CSARKGRTDTEAFF. As DNA, the CDR3 is TGCAGTGCCAGGAAAGGGAGGACGGACACTGAAGCTTTCTTT. V usage is TRBV20-1 and J usage is TRBJ1-1; D is uncertain. Per the germline V gene, CDR1 is DFQATT and CDR2 is SNEGSKA (reference sequence). The CDR3 extends over 14 amino acids. Trimming shortened V by 6 bases and J by 3 bases, and 17 bases separated the two germline ends.

This clonotype showed up just a few times. The V and J genes are TRBV4-2 and TRBJ1-4, with D perhaps matching TRBD1 (5 bases). CDR3 length: 13 amino acids. The germline gives CDR1 LGHNA, CDR2 YNFKEQ. Trimming took 4 bases from V and 7 from J, leaving 10 bases between them. The CDR3 reads CASSRQRAEKLFF. As DNA, the CDR3 is TGTGCCAGCAGCCGACAGAGGGCTGAAAAACTGTTTTTT.

A word on this clonotype: A much larger clonotype is one base distant, so this may be a read error. The chain joins TRBV12-3 or TRBV12-4 to TRBJ2-1; no reliable D call. The CDR3 totals 13 residues. CDR3 sequence: CARSLHSYNEQFF. CDR3 DNA sequence: TGTGCCAGAAGTTTACACTCCTACAATGAGCAGTTCTTC.

V and J are TRBV6-5 and TRBJ1-1; 7 bases fit TRBD1. Trimming removed 6 bases from V and 7 bases from J; junction bases left unmatched: 11. Looked up from germline, CDR1 is MNHEY and CDR2 is SVGAGI. The length of the CDR3 is 14 residues. The DNA of the CDR3 is TGTGCCAGCAGCCCCGGGACAGCCTCTGTTGAAGCTTTCTTT. Translation gives CASSPGTASVEAFF.

The chain carries TRBV10-3 and TRBJ2-2; 7 bases align to TRBD1. Looked up from germline, CDR1 is ENHRY and CDR2 is SYGVKD. The junction had 6 bases not matched to a gene; V was cut back by 8 bases and J by 3 bases. The CDR3 extends over 14 amino acids. CDR3 nucleotides: TGTGCCATCGCCGGGACAGACTACACCGGGGAGCTGTTTTTT. Translating it yields CAIAGTDYTGELFF.

This clonotype was counted between two and nine times. This rearrangement joins TRBV28 to TRBJ2-7; D is uncertain. V was pared by 2 bases and J by 6 bases, with 14 bases between. Germline CDR1 is MDHEN and CDR2 is SYDVKM. The CDR3 is 14 amino acids. The CDR3 here is CASSLPNIPCEQYF. The CDR3 DNA sequence: TGTGCCAGCAGTTTACCGAACATCCCTTGCGAGCAGTACTTC. The whole variable domain, filled in from reference TRBV28 and TRBJ2-7, reads DVKVTQSSRYLVKRTGEKVFLECVQDMDHENMFWYRQDPGLGLRLIYFSYDVKMKEKGDIPEGYSVSREKKERFSLILESASTNQTSMYLCASSLPNIPCEQYFGPGTRLTVT.

J is TRBJ2-1 and V is TRBV14; D may be TRBD1 or TRBD2 (5 bases each). Germline values: CDR1 SGHDN, CDR2 FVKESK. The V gene lost 1 base and the J gene lost 13 bases, with 14 bases spanning the gap. The CDR3 sequence is 13 residues long. CDR3 DNA: TGTGCCAGCAGCCAAGGCGCCACTGGGACCCAGTTCTTC. Protein: CASSQGATGTQFF.

The chain is built from TRBV6-6 and TRBJ1-1; a weak D match, TRBD1 (6 bases). Germline CDR1 is MNHNY and CDR2 is SVGAGI (reference sequence). This CDR3 is 14 amino acids long. Trimming took off 6 bases at V and 9 bases at J, with 20 bases between the two ends. The CDR3 reads CASRPDIGQLKAFF. The CDR3 DNA is TGTGCCAGCAGACCGGATATCGGACAGTTGAAAGCTTTCTTT.

In its sample, this clonotype was seen a few times. The V and J genes are TRBV5-4 and TRBJ2-1; 11 bases are shared with TRBD2. V was clipped by 0 bases and J by 0 bases; unmatched bases: 2. The CDR3 has 17 amino acids. Looked up from germline, CDR1 is SGHNT and CDR2 is YYREEE (reference sequence). Here the CDR3 DNA reads TGTGCCAGCAGCTTGGGACTAGCGGGAATCTCCTACAATGAGCAGTTCTTC. It yields the protein CASSLGLAGISYNEQFF.

This clonotype was detected a few times. V gene TRBV20-1 combines with J gene TRBJ2-7; possible D gene TRBD1, 6 bases. There are 14 residues in the CDR3. The germline V gene has CDR1 DFQATT and CDR2 SNEGSKA (reference sequence). Between the trimmed V and J ends, which lost 1 base and 10 bases, there was a span of 20 bases. Here the CDR3 reads CSARGTEGKEAQYF. For the CDR3, the DNA is TGCAGTGCTAGAGGGACAGAGGGTAAAGAGGCCCAGTACTTC.

The chain couples TRBV20-1 to TRBJ2-7, with 13 bases fitting TRBD2. Trimming cost V 3 bases and J 3 bases; bases outside gene matches: 5. The CDR3 covers 15 residues. Germline-derived CDR1 and CDR2 are DFQATT and SNEGSKA (reference sequence). In nucleotides, the CDR3 is TGCAGTGCTAGCGCGGGACTAGCGGGAATCTACGAGCAGTACTTC. It yields the protein CSASAGLAGIYEQYF.

This clonotype turned up a few times. The CDR3, as DNA: TGTGCCAGCACCGCTCTCGCCTTGGGACTAGCGGGAGGGGGTGAGCAGTACTTC. It is translated as CASTALALGLAGGGEQYF. The chain combines TRBV12-3 or TRBV12-4 with TRBJ2-7, with TRBD2 matching over 16 bases. V dropped 7 bases and J dropped 7; count of bases not matched to a gene: 16. CDR3 length: 18 residues.

The gene calls are TRBV11-2 and TRBJ2-7, with 7 nucleotides matching TRBD1. Germline CDR1 and CDR2: SGHAT and FQNNGV. CDR3 length equals 14 residues. The trim removed 5 bases at V and 3 bases at J, leaving 7 bases unmatched. The CDR3 region is CASSPLDRDYEQYF. The CDR3 DNA is TGTGCCAGCAGCCCTTTAGACAGGGACTACGAGCAGTACTTC. The full variable domain, its missing parts supplied by reference TRBV11-2 and TRBJ2-7, is EAGVAQSPRYKIIEKRQSVAFWCNPISGHATLYWYQQILGQGPKLLIQFQNNGVVDDSQLPKDRFSAERLKGVDSTLKIQPAKLEDSAVYLCASSPLDRDYEQYFGPGTRLTVT.

The chain combines TRBV7-9 with TRBJ2-4; possible D gene TRBD1, 6 bases. The J call may be faulty, since TRBJ2-5 better matches the DNA end. Germline V gene sequence: CDR1 SEHNR, CDR2 FQNEAQ (reference sequence). The CDR3 spans 14 residues. The CDR3 loop reads CASSLAWTAETQYF. The CDR3 DNA reads as TGTGCCAGCAGCTTAGCTTGGACAGCAGAGACCCAGTACTTC.

Only a few counts were recorded for this clonotype. The chain links TRBV20-1 to TRBJ2-7; weak D call: TRBD2 (6 bases). The ends were cut back, 5 bases at V and 3 bases at J, with 11 bases in the middle. Germline V gives CDR1 DFQATT, CDR2 SNEGSKA (reference sequence). This CDR3 is built from 12 residues. CDR3 sequence (DNA): TGCAGTGCTTGGGGGGAAGTCTACGAGCAGTACTTC. It codes for CSAWGEVYEQYF.

The chain has TRBV7-9 and TRBJ2-7; TRBD1 matches at 7 bases. This CDR3 contains 13 residues. V was pared by 5 bases and J by 6 bases, with 7 bases of the junction left unmatched. The germline gives CDR1 SEHNR, CDR2 FQNEAQ (reference sequence). The chain's CDR3 is CASSPWTGPEQYF. The CDR3, as DNA: TGTGCCAGCAGCCCTTGGACAGGCCCCGAGCAGTACTTC.

This clonotype turned up a few times. The chain employs TRBV10-3 and TRBJ2-3, with D perhaps TRBD2 (6 bases). Per germline, CDR1 ENHRY and CDR2 SYGVKD. With 4 bases removed from V and 1 base from J, the gap between germline ends came to 9 bases. The CDR3 is made up of 14 amino acids. CDR3 region: CAISATGGTDTQYF. CDR3 in DNA: TGTGCCATCAGTGCGACGGGGGGCACAGATACGCAGTATTTT.

In its sample, this clonotype was seen a few times. V is TRBV28 and J is TRBJ2-1, with D perhaps TRBD2 (5 bases). V was trimmed by 4 bases and J by 6 bases, leaving 31 bases between them. Looked up from germline, CDR1 is MDHEN and CDR2 is SYDVKM. This CDR3 region has 20 residues. The CDR3 loop is CASSWAMEQHRWASGNEQFF. DNA of the CDR3: TGTGCCAGCAGTTGGGCGATGGAGCAGCATCGATGGGCAAGCGGCAATGAGCAGTTCTTC.

The rearrangement links TRBV27 to TRBJ1-6; 9 bases are a match to TRBD1. This CDR3 has 14 amino acids. Germline CDR1 is MNHEY and CDR2 is SMNVEV (reference sequence). V trimming: 11 bases; J trimming: 5 bases; junction bases outside the gene matches: 7. The CDR3 bases are TGTGCCCCCCGGGACAGGGTTCATAATTCACCCCTCCACTTT. This translates into CAPRDRVHNSPLHF.

This clonotype was detected only a few times. The CDR3 sequence: CASSYPGTGGRGNQPQHF. The CDR3 region has the DNA TGTGCCAGCAGCTATCCCGGGACAGGGGGCCGTGGCAATCAGCCCCAGCATTTT. The chain links TRBV11-1 to TRBJ1-5; 12 bases fit TRBD1. Germline V gene data show CDR1 as SGHAT and CDR2 as FQDESV (reference sequence). The V and J ends lost 4 bases and 2 bases, in that order; junction bases with no gene match: 9. The CDR3 loop spans 18 amino acids.

The rearrangement links TRBV5-1 to TRBJ2-5; 7 nucleotides line up with TRBD1. Germline loops: CDR1 SGHRS, CDR2 YFSETQ. The CDR3 sequence is 13 residues long. After removal of 4 bases from V and 11 bases from J, the junction contained 11 bases not matched to a gene. CDR3 coding DNA: TGCGCCAGCAGCCCTGACAGGGTCAATGAGCAGTACTTC. It is translated as CASSPDRVNEQYF.